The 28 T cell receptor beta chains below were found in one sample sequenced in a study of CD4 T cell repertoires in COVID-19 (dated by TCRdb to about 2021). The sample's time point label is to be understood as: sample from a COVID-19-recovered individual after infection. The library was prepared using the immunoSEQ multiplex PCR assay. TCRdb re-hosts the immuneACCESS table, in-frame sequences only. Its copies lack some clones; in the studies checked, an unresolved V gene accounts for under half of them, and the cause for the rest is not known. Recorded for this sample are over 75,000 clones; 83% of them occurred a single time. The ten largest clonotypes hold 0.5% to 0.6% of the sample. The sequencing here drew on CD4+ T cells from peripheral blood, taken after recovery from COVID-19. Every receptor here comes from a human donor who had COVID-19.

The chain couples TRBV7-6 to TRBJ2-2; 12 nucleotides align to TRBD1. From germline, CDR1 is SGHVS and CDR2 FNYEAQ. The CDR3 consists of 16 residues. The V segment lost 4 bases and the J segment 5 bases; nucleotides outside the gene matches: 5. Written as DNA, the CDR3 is TGTGCCAGCAGCTCGGGACAGGGGGCGGGAACCGGGGAGCTGTTTTTT. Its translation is CASSSGQGAGTGELFF.

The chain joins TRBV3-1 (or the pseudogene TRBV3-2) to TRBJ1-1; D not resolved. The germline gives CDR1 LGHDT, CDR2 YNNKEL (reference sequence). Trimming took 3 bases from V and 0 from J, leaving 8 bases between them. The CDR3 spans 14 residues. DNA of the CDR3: TGTGCCAGCAGCCAGACGGACTTGAACACTGAAGCTTTCTTT. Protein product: CASSQTDLNTEAFF.

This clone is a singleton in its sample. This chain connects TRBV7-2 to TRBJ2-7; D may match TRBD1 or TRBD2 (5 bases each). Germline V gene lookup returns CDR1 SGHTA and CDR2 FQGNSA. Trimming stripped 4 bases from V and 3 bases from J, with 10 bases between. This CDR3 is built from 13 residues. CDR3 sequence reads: CASSSRDGYEQYF. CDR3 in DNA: TGTGCCAGCAGCTCGAGGGACGGCTACGAGCAGTACTTC.

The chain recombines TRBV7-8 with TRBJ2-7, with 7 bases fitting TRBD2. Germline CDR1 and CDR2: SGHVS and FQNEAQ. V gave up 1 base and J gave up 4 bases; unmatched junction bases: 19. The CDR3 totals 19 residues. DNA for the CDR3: TGTGCCAGCAGCTTAGAATCTAGCGGAGGCCTCCAACCTAAATACGAGCAGTACTTC. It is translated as CASSLESSGGLQPKYEQYF.

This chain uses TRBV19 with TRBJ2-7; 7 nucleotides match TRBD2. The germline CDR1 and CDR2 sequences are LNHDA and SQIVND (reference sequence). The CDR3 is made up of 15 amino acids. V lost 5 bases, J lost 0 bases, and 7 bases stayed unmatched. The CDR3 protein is CASSSGGTVSYEQYF. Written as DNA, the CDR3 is TGTGCCAGTAGTTCCGGGGGGACGGTCTCCTACGAGCAGTACTTC.

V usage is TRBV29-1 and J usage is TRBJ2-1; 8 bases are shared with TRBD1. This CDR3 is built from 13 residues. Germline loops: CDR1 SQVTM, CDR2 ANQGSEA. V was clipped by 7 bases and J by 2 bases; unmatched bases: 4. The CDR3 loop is CSAQQGAYNEQFF. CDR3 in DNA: TGCAGCGCTCAACAGGGGGCCTACAATGAGCAGTTCTTC.

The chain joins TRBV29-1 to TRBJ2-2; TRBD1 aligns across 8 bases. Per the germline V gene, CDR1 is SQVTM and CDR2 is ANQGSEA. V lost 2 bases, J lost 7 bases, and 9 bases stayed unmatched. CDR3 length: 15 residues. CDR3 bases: TGCAGCGTTGAAACCGCAGGGGGCGGGGTCGGGGAGCTGTTTTTT. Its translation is CSVETAGGGVGELFF.

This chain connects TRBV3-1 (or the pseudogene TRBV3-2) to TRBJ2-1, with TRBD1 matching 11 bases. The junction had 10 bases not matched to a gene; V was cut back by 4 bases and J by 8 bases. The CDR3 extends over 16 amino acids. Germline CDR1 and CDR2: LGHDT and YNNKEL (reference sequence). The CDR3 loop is CASSPKAGQGDYEQFF. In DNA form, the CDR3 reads TGTGCCAGCAGCCCTAAAGCGGGACAGGGGGACTATGAGCAGTTCTTC.

CDR3 region: CASSLSYGRETQYF. CDR3 bases: TGCGCCAGCAGCTTGTCATACGGACGGGAGACCCAGTACTTC. V and J are TRBV5-1 and TRBJ2-5; D unresolved. With 1 base removed from V and 5 bases from J, the gap between germline ends came to 12 bases. The CDR3 covers 14 residues. CDR1 and CDR2 from the germline V gene are SGHRS and YFSETQ.

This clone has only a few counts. The CDR3 coding sequence is TGTGCCAGCAGAAAGGACAGGGAGTCCCTCTACGAGCAGTACTTC. Amino acids: CASRKDRESLYEQYF. V is TRBV6-5 and J is TRBJ2-7; TRBD1 matches 8 bases. V shed 6 bases, J shed 3 bases, and the junction held 10 bases outside the gene matches. CDR3 length equals 15 residues. Germline values: CDR1 MNHEY, CDR2 SVGAGI.

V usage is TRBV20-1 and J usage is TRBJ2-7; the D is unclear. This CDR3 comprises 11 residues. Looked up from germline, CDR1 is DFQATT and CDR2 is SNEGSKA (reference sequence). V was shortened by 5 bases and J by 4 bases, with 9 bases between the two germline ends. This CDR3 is CSARREYEQYF. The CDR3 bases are TGCAGTGCTCGAAGAGAATACGAGCAGTACTTC.

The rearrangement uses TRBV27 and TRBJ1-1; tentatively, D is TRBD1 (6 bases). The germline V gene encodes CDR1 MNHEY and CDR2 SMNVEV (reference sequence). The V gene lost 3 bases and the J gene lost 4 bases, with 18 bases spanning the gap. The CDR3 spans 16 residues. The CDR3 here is CASSFIVGDITTEAFF. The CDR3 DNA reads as TGTGCCAGCAGTTTTATCGTAGGGGACATAACCACTGAAGCTTTCTTT.

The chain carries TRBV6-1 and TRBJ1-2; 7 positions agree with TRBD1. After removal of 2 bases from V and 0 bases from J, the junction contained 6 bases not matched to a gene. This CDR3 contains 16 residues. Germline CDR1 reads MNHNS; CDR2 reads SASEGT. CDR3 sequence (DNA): TGTGCCAGCAGTGAACAAGGGACAGCAGCTAACTATGGCTACACCTTC. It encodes CASSEQGTAANYGYTF.

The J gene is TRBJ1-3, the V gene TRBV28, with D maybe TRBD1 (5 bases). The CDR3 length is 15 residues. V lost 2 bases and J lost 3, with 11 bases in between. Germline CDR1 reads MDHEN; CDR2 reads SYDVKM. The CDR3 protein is CASSLMGTGGNTIYF. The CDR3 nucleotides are TGTGCCAGCAGTTTAATGGGGACCGGTGGAAACACCATATATTTT.

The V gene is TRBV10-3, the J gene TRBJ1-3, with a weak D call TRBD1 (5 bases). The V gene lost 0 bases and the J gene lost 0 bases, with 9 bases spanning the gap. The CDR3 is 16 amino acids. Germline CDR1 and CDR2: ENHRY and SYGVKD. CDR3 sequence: CAISESGPFSGNTIYF. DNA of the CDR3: TGTGCCATCAGTGAGTCGGGGCCATTCTCTGGAAACACCATATATTTT.

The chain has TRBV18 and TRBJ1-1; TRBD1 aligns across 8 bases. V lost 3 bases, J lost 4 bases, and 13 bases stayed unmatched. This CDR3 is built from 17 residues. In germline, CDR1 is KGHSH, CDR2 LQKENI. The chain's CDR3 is CASSPLTGEIRGTEAFF. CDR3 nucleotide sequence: TGTGCCAGCTCACCCTTGACAGGGGAAATAAGGGGCACTGAAGCTTTCTTT.

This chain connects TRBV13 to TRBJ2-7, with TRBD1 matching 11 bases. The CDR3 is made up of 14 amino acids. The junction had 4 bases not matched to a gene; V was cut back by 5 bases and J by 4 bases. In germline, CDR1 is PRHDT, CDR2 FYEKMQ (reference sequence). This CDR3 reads CASSGGQGGYEQYF. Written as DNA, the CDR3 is TGTGCCAGCAGCGGGGGACAGGGGGGGTACGAGCAGTACTTC.

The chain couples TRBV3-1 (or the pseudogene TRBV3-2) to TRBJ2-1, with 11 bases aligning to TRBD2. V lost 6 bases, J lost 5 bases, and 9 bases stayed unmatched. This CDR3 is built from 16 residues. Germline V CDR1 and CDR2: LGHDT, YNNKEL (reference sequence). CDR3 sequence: CASRHATSGGNNEQFF. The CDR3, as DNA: TGTGCCAGCAGACACGCCACTAGCGGGGGTAACAATGAGCAGTTCTTC.

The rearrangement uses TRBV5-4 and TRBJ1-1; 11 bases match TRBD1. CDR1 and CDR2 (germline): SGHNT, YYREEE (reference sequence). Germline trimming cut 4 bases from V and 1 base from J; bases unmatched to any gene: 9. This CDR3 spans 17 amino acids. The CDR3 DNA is TGTGCCAGCAGCCCGGGACAGGGGGTTTGGCGGAACACTGAAGCTTTCTTT. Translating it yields CASSPGQGVWRNTEAFF.

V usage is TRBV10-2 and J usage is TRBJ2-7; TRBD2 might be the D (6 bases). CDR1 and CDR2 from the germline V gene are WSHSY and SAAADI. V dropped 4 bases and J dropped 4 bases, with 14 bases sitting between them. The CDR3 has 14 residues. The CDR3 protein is CASSGSGSRYEQYF. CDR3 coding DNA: TGCGCCAGCAGTGGGAGCGGGTCAAGGTACGAGCAGTACTTC.

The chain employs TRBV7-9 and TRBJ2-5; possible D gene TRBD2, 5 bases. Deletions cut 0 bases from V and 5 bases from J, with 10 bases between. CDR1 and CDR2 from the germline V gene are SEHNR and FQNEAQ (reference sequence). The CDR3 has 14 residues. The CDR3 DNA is TGTGCCAGCAGCTTAGCGCTCGGGGTTGAGACCCAGTACTTC. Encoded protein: CASSLALGVETQYF.

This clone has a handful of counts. Here the CDR3 reads CASSPGAGLRQETQYF. The CDR3 DNA sequence: TGTGCCAGCAGCCCGGGGGCAGGTTTGAGGCAAGAGACCCAGTACTTC. The chain recombines TRBV4-2 with TRBJ2-5; TRBD1 or TRBD2 may be the D gene (6 bases each). The germline CDR1 and CDR2 sequences are LGHNA and YNFKEQ. This CDR3 region has 16 residues. V shed 4 bases and J shed 2 bases, with 17 bases lying between them.

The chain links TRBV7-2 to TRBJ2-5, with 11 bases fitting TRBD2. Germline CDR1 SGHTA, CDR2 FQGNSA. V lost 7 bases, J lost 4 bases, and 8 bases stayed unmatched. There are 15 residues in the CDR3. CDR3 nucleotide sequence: TGTGCCAGCACTCTACTAGCGGGAGTTCCAGAGACCCAGTACTTC. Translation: CASTLLAGVPETQYF.

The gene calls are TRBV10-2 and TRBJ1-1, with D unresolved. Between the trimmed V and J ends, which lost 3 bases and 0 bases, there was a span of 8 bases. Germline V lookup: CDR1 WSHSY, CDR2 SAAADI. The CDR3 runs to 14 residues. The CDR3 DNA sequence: TGCGCCAGCAGTGATGGCAGGTTGAACACTGAAGCTTTCTTT. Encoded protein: CASSDGRLNTEAFF.

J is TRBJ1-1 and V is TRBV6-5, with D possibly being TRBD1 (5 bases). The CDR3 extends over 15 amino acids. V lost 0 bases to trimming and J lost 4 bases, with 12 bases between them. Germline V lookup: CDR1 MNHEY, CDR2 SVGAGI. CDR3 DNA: TGTGCCAGCAGTTACTCGATGACAGTCACCACTGAAGCTTTCTTT. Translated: CASSYSMTVTTEAFF.

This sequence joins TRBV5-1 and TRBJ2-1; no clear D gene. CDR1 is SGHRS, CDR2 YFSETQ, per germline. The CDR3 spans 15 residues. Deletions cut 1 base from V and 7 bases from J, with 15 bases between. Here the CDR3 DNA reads TGCGCCAGCAGCTTGCCAGCGACGATGGGTAATGAGCAGTTCTTC. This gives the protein CASSLPATMGNEQFF.

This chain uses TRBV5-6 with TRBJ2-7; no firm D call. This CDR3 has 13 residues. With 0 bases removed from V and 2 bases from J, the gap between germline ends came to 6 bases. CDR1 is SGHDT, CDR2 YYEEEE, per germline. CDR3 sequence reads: CASSLEAPYEQYF. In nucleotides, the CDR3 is TGTGCCAGCAGCTTGGAGGCCCCCTACGAGCAGTACTTC.

DNA for the CDR3: TGTGCCAGCAGTTTTCTTGCGGGACAGGGTGGGAACACTGAAGCTTTCTTT. It yields the protein CASSFLAGQGGNTEAFF. This sequence joins TRBV27 and TRBJ1-1, with 9 nucleotides matching TRBD1. The CDR3 is 17 residues long. Germline CDR1 is MNHEY and CDR2 is SMNVEV (reference sequence). V dropped 3 bases and J dropped 1; count of bases not matched to a gene: 9.